These 13 T cell receptor beta chains were sequenced from one sample in a study of naive and memory T cell subsets. The treatment denotes: skin biopsy from PPD injection site in Mantoux-positive individual. An oligonucleotide containing a UMI was ligated to the 3' end of TCR cDNA. Ligated cDNA underwent four rounds of PCR with nested alpha and beta constant region primers and SP2. TCRdb independently ran MiXCR on the UMI-ligation and nested PCR reads; one entry per CDR3 protein. The table shows 20,000 to 25,000 distinct CDR3 sequences, with approximately 6% occurring only once. Material: skin, obtained from a tuberculin skin test site. These receptor sequences come from an adult in good health.

Comments on this clonotype: A read error may be the cause here, since a much bigger clone is one base away. This chain joins TRBV6-1 and TRBJ1-4; no clear D gene. The V gene's germline CDR1 is MNHNS and CDR2 SASEGT. V was shortened by 3 bases and J by 7 bases, with 21 bases between the two germline ends. CDR3 length: 17 residues. CDR3 sequence: CASSERNRGSGSEKLFF. The CDR3 DNA reads as TGTGCCAGCAGTGAGAGAAACCGTGGGAGCGGGAGTGAAAAACTGTTTTTT.

This rearrangement joins TRBV2 to TRBJ2-2, with 7 bases identical to TRBD1. V gave up 7 bases and J gave up 4 bases; unmatched junction bases: 6. This CDR3 has 14 amino acids. The V gene's germline CDR1 is SNHLY and CDR2 FYNNEI. The CDR3 DNA sequence: TGTGCCAGCATTTCAGGGGGAATCACCGGGGAGCTGTTTTTT. Translation: CASISGGITGELFF.

The sample holds many counts of this clonotype. V usage is TRBV25-1 and J usage is TRBJ2-7; 15 bases fit TRBD2. The CDR3 totals 18 residues. Germline CDR1 reads MGHDK; CDR2 reads SYGVNS. The junction had 8 bases not matched to a gene; V was cut back by 3 bases and J by 2 bases. Here the CDR3 DNA reads TGTGCCAGCAGTGATCTTCCGGGACTAGCGGGAGGAACCTACGAGCAGTACTTC. It encodes CASSDLPGLAGGTYEQYF.

This clonotype has a count of ten or more. The chain is built from TRBV6-5 and TRBJ2-3; D perhaps matches TRBD1 (6 bases). The CDR3 has 15 residues. Germline loops: CDR1 MNHEY, CDR2 SVGAGI. V lost 6 bases and J lost 2, with 15 bases in between. CDR3 region: CASSFSGQITDTQYF. In nucleotides, the CDR3 is TGTGCCAGCAGCTTCTCTGGACAGATCACAGATACGCAGTATTTT.

The chain combines TRBV12-3 or TRBV12-4 with TRBJ1-5; a weak D match, TRBD1 (5 bases). This CDR3 spans 15 amino acids. With 5 bases removed from V and 2 bases from J, the gap between germline ends came to 13 bases. CDR3 sequence (DNA): TGTGCCAGCAGTCGGGAAAGGGGAGGCAATCAGCCCCAGCATTTT. Encoded protein: CASSRERGGNQPQHF.

Concerning this clonotype: One end of the junction fails to match germline, which may point to a read error. J is TRBJ2-5 and V is TRBV6-1; D unclear. The germline CDR1 and CDR2 sequences are MNHNS and SASEGT. The CDR3 covers 14 residues. CDR3: CASNPVGFSETRYF. In nucleotides, the CDR3 is TGTGCCAGCAACCCTGTGGGGTTTTCGGAGACCCGGTACTTC.

At least ten counts were recorded for this clonotype. V and J are TRBV20-1 and TRBJ2-3; D gene unclear. Germline values: CDR1 DFQATT, CDR2 SNEGSKA (reference sequence). Trimming removed 4 bases from V and 2 bases from J, with 13 bases in between. The CDR3 totals 14 residues. DNA of the CDR3: TGCAGTGCTACCTTTTCCAGCAACACAGATACGCAGTATTTT. Translated, it gives CSATFSSNTDTQYF.

This clonotype was observed at least ten times. CDR3 protein: CASSAVGDNEQFF. The CDR3, as DNA: TGTGCCAGCAGCGCTGTAGGGGACAATGAGCAGTTCTTC. V gene TRBV7-9 combines with J gene TRBJ2-1; D is perhaps TRBD1 (5 bases). This CDR3 is 13 amino acids long. Trimming took off 5 bases at V and 5 bases at J, with 10 bases between the two ends. Germline CDR1 SEHNR, CDR2 FQNEAQ (reference sequence).

This clonotype occurred many times. V is TRBV7-2 and J is TRBJ2-1, with 8 bases fitting TRBD2. Per the germline V gene, CDR1 is SGHTA and CDR2 is FQGNSA. The CDR3 is 18 residues long. V lost 3 bases and J lost 9; bases outside the gene matches: 19. This CDR3 reads CASSFKGMRAGGDPEQFF. CDR3 DNA sequence: TGTGCCAGCAGCTTTAAGGGTATGAGGGCGGGAGGCGATCCTGAGCAGTTCTTC.

The table lists this clonotype with many counts. V and J are TRBV6-6 and TRBJ2-7; D is tentatively TRBD1 or TRBD2 (6 bases each). The CDR3 runs to 14 residues. Germline values: CDR1 MNHNY, CDR2 SVGAGI (reference sequence). Between the trimmed V and J ends, which lost 2 bases and 5 bases, there was a span of 13 bases. This CDR3 reads CASSYRGALNEQYF. CDR3 coding DNA: TGTGCCAGCAGTTACAGGGGGGCTCTTAACGAGCAGTACTTC.

This clonotype has ten or more counts. Here the CDR3 reads CASSLTVGLAADTQYF. The CDR3 region has the DNA TGTGCCAGCAGCTTAACAGTTGGGCTAGCAGCCGATACGCAGTATTTT. This chain connects TRBV7-3 to TRBJ2-3, with D perhaps TRBD2 (5 bases). Trimming pared 0 bases from V and 6 bases from J, leaving 16 bases between. The CDR3 extends over 16 amino acids. Germline CDR1 is SGHTA and CDR2 is FQGTGA.

The genes are TRBV12-3 or TRBV12-4 and TRBJ1-2; D is ambiguous. The CDR3 spans 15 residues. Trimming took off 3 bases at V and 4 bases at J, with 15 bases between the two ends. CDR3 nucleotide sequence: TGTGCCAGCAGTTTTAGGACGAATGGTGGCTATGGCTACACCTTC. It specifies CASSFRTNGGYGYTF.

This clonotype was observed at least ten times. The chain is built from TRBV5-6 and TRBJ2-3; D call uncertain. The CDR3 is 13 amino acids. Trimming shortened V by 0 bases and J by 6 bases, and 8 bases separated the two germline ends. Germline loops: CDR1 SGHDT, CDR2 YYEEEE. CDR3 residues: CASSLVAADTQYF. The CDR3 nucleotides are TGTGCCAGCAGCTTGGTCGCGGCGGATACGCAGTATTTT. Combining the CDR3 with reference TRBV5-6 and TRBJ2-3 gives the whole variable domain DAGVTQSPTHLIKTRGQQVTLRCSPKSGHDTVSWYQQALGQGPQFIFQYYEEEERQRGNFPDRFSGHQFPNYSSELNVNALLLGDSALYLCASSLVAADTQYFGPGTRLTVL.